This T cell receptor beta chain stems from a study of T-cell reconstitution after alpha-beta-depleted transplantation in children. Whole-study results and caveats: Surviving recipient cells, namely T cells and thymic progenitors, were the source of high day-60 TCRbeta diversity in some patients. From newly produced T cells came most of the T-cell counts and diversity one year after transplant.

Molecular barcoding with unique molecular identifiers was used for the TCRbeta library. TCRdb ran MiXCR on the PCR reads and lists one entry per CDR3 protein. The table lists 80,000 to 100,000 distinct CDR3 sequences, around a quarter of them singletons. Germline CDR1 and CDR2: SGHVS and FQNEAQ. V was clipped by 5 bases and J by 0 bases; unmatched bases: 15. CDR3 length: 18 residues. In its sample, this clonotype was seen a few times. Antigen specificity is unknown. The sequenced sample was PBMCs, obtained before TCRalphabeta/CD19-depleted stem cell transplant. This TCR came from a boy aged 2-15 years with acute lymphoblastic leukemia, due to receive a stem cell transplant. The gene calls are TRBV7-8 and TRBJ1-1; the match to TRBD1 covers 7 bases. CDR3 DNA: TGTGCCAGCAGCCCGATAAAGGGGGCGATGATCATGAACACTGAAGCTTTCTTT. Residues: CASSPIKGAMIMNTEAFF.